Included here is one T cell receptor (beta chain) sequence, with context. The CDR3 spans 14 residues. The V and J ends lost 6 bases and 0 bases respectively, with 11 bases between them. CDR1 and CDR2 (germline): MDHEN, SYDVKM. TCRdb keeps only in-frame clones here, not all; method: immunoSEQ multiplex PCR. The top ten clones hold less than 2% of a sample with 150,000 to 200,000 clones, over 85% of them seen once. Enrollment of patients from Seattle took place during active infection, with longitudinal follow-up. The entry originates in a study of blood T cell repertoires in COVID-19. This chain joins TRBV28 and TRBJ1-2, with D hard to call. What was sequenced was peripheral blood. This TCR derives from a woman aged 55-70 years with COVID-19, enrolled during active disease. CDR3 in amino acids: CASRAVLANYGYTF. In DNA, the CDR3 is TGTGCCAGCAGAGCGGTCCTAGCTAACTATGGCTACACCTTC.